These 19 T cell receptor beta chains were sequenced from one sample in a study of cytomegalovirus exposure and HLA in healthy donors. Primers included in the PCR were 60 Vbeta and 13 Jbeta primers. Profiled with immunoSEQ multiplex PCR; TCRdb holds only in-frame clones, not every one. Here the sample spans under 200,000 clones, over 75% being singletons. The sequencing input was PBMCs. The receptors derive from a female donor in good health and CMV-seronegative.

V gene TRBV6-1 combines with J gene TRBJ2-5; unclear D gene. Trimming took 6 bases from V and 2 from J, leaving 4 bases between them. This CDR3 is 11 amino acids long. Germline assignment: CDR1 MNHNS and CDR2 SASEGT. Here the CDR3 reads CASSQQETQYF. Here the CDR3 DNA reads TGTGCCAGCAGCCAACAAGAGACCCAGTACTTC.

The V call is TRBV5-1, the J call TRBJ2-3; tentatively, D is TRBD1 (6 bases). Germline CDR1 SGHRS, CDR2 YFSETQ. The CDR3 totals 14 residues. V was clipped by 6 bases and J by 2 bases, with 13 bases between them. The CDR3 nucleotides are TGCGCCAGCAAGTGGTACAGGGACACAGATACGCAGTATTTT. Translation: CASKWYRDTDTQYF.

The sample holds one count of this clone. This rearrangement joins TRBV9 to TRBJ1-2, with TRBD1 identical over 7 bases. CDR3 length: 13 residues. Germline V gene sequence: CDR1 SGDLS, CDR2 YYNGEE. V gave up 0 bases and J gave up 7 bases; unmatched junction bases: 3. CDR3 sequence reads: CASSVEQGFGYTF. CDR3 bases: TGTGCCAGCAGCGTAGAACAGGGGTTTGGCTACACCTTC.

Comments on this clone: This same CDR3 is encoded by further DNA sequences in the sample. The chain has TRBV7-3 and TRBJ2-3, with TRBD2 matching over 7 bases. J gave up 3 bases and V 5 bases, and 2 bases lay outside the gene matches. Germline-derived CDR1 and CDR2 are SGHTA and FQGTGA. The CDR3 is made up of 13 amino acids. CDR3 amino acids: CASSLGGTDTQYF. The CDR3 DNA is TGTGCCAGCAGCCTGGGGGGGACAGATACGCAGTATTTT.

Comment on this clone: A junction boundary mismatches the germline segment, possibly from a read error. The rearrangement uses TRBV13 and TRBJ1-4; possibly TRBD1 for D (6 bases). The V gene's germline CDR1 is PRHDT and CDR2 FYEKMQ (reference sequence). The CDR3 contains 15 residues. The CDR3 DNA follows: TGTGCCAGCAGCCCAGAAGCAGGGGTGAATGAAAGACTGTTTTTT. The encoded protein is CASSPEAGVNERLFF.

This chain links TRBV6-5 with TRBJ1-3; TRBD1 matches at 9 bases. Losses at the gene ends were 5 bases for V and 4 bases for J; bases not matched to a gene: 6. The V gene's germline CDR1 is MNHEY and CDR2 SVGAGI. This CDR3 spans 15 amino acids. This CDR3 reads CASSLDRGYGNTIYF. The CDR3 DNA is TGTGCCAGCAGTCTGGACAGGGGATACGGAAACACCATATATTTT.

This chain joins TRBV27 and TRBJ2-3; no clear D. Germline V gene data show CDR1 as MNHEY and CDR2 as SMNVEV (reference sequence). The CDR3 has 11 amino acids. Trimming removed 2 bases from V and 6 bases from J, with 3 bases in between. CDR3 protein: CASSLHDTQYF. The CDR3 coding sequence is TGTGCCAGCAGTTTACATGATACGCAGTATTTT.

The genes are TRBV7-8 and TRBJ2-7; D might be TRBD2 (5 bases). Trimming stripped 3 bases from V and 4 bases from J, with 16 bases between. In germline, CDR1 is SGHVS, CDR2 FQNEAQ. The CDR3 covers 15 residues. CDR3 region: CASSFGRRNTYEQYF. DNA of the CDR3: TGTGCCAGCAGCTTCGGCCGGAGGAATACTTACGAGCAGTACTTC.

This clone was found a few times. This chain joins TRBV9 and TRBJ2-5; TRBD2 matches at 10 bases. The CDR3 extends over 15 amino acids. V lost 3 bases and J lost 5; bases outside the gene matches: 7. The germline V gene encodes CDR1 SGDLS and CDR2 YYNGEE. The CDR3 nucleotides read TGTGCCAGCAGCGATAGCGGGGGGCCCTTGGAGACCCAGTACTTC. The encoded protein is CASSDSGGPLETQYF.

The chain couples TRBV28 to TRBJ2-7; TRBD1 aligns across 8 bases. The ends lost 6 bases at V and 0 bases at J; junction bases unmatched: 7. This CDR3 is built from 15 residues. Germline CDR1 reads MDHEN; CDR2 reads SYDVKM. The CDR3 loop is CASRSGTGASYEQYF. The DNA of the CDR3 is TGTGCCAGCAGATCCGGGACAGGAGCCTCCTACGAGCAGTACTTC.

The V call is TRBV2, the J call TRBJ2-5; no definite D call. CDR1 SNHLY and CDR2 FYNNEI come from the germline V gene. With 6 bases removed from V and 5 bases from J, the gap between germline ends came to 10 bases. The CDR3 totals 12 residues. This CDR3 is CASSLGSETQYF. The CDR3 region has the DNA TGTGCCAGCAGCCTGGGCTCGGAGACCCAGTACTTC.

V and J are TRBV7-9 and TRBJ2-1; 8 positions match TRBD2. CDR1 is SEHNR, CDR2 FQNEAQ, per germline (reference sequence). CDR3 length equals 16 residues. V shed 2 bases and J 6 bases; nucleotides not matched to a gene: 9. The CDR3 region is CASSLKRAGGFNEQFF. The CDR3 nucleotides read TGTGCCAGCAGCTTAAAACGGGCGGGAGGTTTCAATGAGCAGTTCTTC.

Remarks on this clone: The junction shows a germline mismatch at one end, possibly a read error. The sample carries other DNA sequences with the same CDR3. V gene TRBV15 combines with J gene TRBJ1-1, with 8 bases identical to TRBD1. The CDR3 spans 15 residues. Germline CDR1 reads LNHNV; CDR2 reads YYDKDF (reference sequence). CDR3 residues: CATSTQGAANTEAFF. The CDR3 DNA reads as TGTGCCACCAGCACCCAGGGGGCGGCGAACACTGAGGCTTTCTTT.

The V and J genes are TRBV9 and TRBJ2-7, with D perhaps matching TRBD1 (7 bases). The length of the CDR3 is 17 residues. Germline CDR1 is SGDLS and CDR2 is YYNGEE. The V end lost 0 bases, the J end lost 0 bases, and 16 bases lay between the germline ends. CDR3 loop: CASSVGRGTASSYEQYF. DNA for the CDR3: TGTGCCAGCAGCGTAGGCCGGGGGACAGCCAGCTCCTACGAGCAGTACTTC.

V usage is TRBV6-5 and J usage is TRBJ2-7; TRBD1 matches 8 bases. The CDR3 covers 14 residues. Germline trimming cut 5 bases from V and 4 bases from J; bases unmatched to any gene: 7. Germline CDR1 MNHEY, CDR2 SVGAGI. This CDR3 reads CASSRAGGMYEQYF. The CDR3 region has the DNA TGTGCCAGCAGTAGGGCAGGGGGCATGTACGAGCAGTACTTC.

This chain uses TRBV2 with TRBJ2-1; 7 nucleotides match TRBD1. This CDR3 spans 14 amino acids. V gave up 8 bases and J gave up 0 bases; unmatched junction bases: 4. CDR1 and CDR2 (germline): SNHLY, FYNNEI. The CDR3: CASAGDSSYNEQFF. As DNA, the CDR3 is TGTGCCAGCGCCGGGGACAGCTCCTACAATGAGCAGTTCTTC. Full variable domain (missing parts from reference TRBV2 and TRBJ2-1): EPEVTQTPSHQVTQMGQEVILRCVPISNHLYFYWYRQILGQKVEFLVSFYNNEISEKSEIFDDQFSVERPDGSNFTLKIRSTKLEDSAMYFCASAGDSSYNEQFFGPGTRLTVL.

This clone was found a few times. This sample also contains other DNA sequences that code for the same CDR3. The chain uses TRBV19 and TRBJ2-3, with 7 bases matching TRBD1. The CDR3 extends over 13 amino acids. Trimming at V came to 7 bases and at J to 4 bases, leaving 5 bases not matched to a gene. The germline CDR1 and CDR2 sequences are LNHDA and SQIVND (reference sequence). The CDR3 here is CASKVQGADTQYF. The CDR3 nucleotides are TGTGCCAGTAAGGTCCAGGGGGCAGATACGCAGTATTTT.

The gene calls are TRBV7-2 and TRBJ1-1, with D uncertain. This CDR3 has 14 amino acids. Deletions cut 1 base from V and 7 bases from J, with 13 bases between. In germline, CDR1 is SGHTA, CDR2 FQGNSA. The CDR3 spells CASSLGINGVEAFF. The CDR3 DNA sequence: TGTGCCAGCAGCTTAGGTATTAATGGAGTTGAAGCTTTCTTT. Full variable domain (rest looked up from reference TRBV7-2 and TRBJ1-1): GAGVSQSPSNKVTEKGKDVELRCDPISGHTALYWYRQSLGQGLEFLIYFQGNSAPDKSGLPSDRFSAERTGGSVSTLTIQRTQQEDSAVYLCASSLGINGVEAFFGQGTRLTVV.

This chain connects TRBV6-5 to TRBJ2-3, with 8 bases matching TRBD2. Per the germline V gene, CDR1 is MNHEY and CDR2 is SVGAGI. The V segment lost 6 bases and the J segment 1 base; nucleotides outside the gene matches: 6. This CDR3 is built from 15 residues. Here the CDR3 reads CASSPGGWGTDTQYF. The CDR3 nucleotides read TGTGCCAGCAGCCCGGGAGGGTGGGGCACAGATACGCAGTATTTT.